This TCR beta chain was identified during a study of response to subunit inactivated influenza vaccine. Notes on the study in general: The authors suggested that few new T cells are recruited per seasonal influenza vaccination.

CDR1 DFQATT and CDR2 SNEGSKA come from the germline V gene (reference sequence). Trimming removed 4 bases at V and 0 bases at J, with 16 bases between. The CDR3 length is 16 residues. TCRdb itself ran the RT-PCR reads through MiXCR, one entry per CDR3 protein. The table lists about 530,000 distinct CDR3 sequences, 10% to 15% of them singletons. On this clonotype itself: Antigen: not known.

The TCR was taken from a man aged 50 to 60 who received an inactivated influenza vaccine. This specimen was PBMCs from blood, taken on the day of vaccination. V and J are TRBV20-1 and TRBJ2-1; D is tentatively TRBD1 or TRBD2 (5 bases each). In DNA form, the CDR3 reads TGCAGTGCTACTCCCCGGGACCGGAGCTCCTACAATGAGCAGTTCTTC. This encodes CSATPRDRSSYNEQFF.